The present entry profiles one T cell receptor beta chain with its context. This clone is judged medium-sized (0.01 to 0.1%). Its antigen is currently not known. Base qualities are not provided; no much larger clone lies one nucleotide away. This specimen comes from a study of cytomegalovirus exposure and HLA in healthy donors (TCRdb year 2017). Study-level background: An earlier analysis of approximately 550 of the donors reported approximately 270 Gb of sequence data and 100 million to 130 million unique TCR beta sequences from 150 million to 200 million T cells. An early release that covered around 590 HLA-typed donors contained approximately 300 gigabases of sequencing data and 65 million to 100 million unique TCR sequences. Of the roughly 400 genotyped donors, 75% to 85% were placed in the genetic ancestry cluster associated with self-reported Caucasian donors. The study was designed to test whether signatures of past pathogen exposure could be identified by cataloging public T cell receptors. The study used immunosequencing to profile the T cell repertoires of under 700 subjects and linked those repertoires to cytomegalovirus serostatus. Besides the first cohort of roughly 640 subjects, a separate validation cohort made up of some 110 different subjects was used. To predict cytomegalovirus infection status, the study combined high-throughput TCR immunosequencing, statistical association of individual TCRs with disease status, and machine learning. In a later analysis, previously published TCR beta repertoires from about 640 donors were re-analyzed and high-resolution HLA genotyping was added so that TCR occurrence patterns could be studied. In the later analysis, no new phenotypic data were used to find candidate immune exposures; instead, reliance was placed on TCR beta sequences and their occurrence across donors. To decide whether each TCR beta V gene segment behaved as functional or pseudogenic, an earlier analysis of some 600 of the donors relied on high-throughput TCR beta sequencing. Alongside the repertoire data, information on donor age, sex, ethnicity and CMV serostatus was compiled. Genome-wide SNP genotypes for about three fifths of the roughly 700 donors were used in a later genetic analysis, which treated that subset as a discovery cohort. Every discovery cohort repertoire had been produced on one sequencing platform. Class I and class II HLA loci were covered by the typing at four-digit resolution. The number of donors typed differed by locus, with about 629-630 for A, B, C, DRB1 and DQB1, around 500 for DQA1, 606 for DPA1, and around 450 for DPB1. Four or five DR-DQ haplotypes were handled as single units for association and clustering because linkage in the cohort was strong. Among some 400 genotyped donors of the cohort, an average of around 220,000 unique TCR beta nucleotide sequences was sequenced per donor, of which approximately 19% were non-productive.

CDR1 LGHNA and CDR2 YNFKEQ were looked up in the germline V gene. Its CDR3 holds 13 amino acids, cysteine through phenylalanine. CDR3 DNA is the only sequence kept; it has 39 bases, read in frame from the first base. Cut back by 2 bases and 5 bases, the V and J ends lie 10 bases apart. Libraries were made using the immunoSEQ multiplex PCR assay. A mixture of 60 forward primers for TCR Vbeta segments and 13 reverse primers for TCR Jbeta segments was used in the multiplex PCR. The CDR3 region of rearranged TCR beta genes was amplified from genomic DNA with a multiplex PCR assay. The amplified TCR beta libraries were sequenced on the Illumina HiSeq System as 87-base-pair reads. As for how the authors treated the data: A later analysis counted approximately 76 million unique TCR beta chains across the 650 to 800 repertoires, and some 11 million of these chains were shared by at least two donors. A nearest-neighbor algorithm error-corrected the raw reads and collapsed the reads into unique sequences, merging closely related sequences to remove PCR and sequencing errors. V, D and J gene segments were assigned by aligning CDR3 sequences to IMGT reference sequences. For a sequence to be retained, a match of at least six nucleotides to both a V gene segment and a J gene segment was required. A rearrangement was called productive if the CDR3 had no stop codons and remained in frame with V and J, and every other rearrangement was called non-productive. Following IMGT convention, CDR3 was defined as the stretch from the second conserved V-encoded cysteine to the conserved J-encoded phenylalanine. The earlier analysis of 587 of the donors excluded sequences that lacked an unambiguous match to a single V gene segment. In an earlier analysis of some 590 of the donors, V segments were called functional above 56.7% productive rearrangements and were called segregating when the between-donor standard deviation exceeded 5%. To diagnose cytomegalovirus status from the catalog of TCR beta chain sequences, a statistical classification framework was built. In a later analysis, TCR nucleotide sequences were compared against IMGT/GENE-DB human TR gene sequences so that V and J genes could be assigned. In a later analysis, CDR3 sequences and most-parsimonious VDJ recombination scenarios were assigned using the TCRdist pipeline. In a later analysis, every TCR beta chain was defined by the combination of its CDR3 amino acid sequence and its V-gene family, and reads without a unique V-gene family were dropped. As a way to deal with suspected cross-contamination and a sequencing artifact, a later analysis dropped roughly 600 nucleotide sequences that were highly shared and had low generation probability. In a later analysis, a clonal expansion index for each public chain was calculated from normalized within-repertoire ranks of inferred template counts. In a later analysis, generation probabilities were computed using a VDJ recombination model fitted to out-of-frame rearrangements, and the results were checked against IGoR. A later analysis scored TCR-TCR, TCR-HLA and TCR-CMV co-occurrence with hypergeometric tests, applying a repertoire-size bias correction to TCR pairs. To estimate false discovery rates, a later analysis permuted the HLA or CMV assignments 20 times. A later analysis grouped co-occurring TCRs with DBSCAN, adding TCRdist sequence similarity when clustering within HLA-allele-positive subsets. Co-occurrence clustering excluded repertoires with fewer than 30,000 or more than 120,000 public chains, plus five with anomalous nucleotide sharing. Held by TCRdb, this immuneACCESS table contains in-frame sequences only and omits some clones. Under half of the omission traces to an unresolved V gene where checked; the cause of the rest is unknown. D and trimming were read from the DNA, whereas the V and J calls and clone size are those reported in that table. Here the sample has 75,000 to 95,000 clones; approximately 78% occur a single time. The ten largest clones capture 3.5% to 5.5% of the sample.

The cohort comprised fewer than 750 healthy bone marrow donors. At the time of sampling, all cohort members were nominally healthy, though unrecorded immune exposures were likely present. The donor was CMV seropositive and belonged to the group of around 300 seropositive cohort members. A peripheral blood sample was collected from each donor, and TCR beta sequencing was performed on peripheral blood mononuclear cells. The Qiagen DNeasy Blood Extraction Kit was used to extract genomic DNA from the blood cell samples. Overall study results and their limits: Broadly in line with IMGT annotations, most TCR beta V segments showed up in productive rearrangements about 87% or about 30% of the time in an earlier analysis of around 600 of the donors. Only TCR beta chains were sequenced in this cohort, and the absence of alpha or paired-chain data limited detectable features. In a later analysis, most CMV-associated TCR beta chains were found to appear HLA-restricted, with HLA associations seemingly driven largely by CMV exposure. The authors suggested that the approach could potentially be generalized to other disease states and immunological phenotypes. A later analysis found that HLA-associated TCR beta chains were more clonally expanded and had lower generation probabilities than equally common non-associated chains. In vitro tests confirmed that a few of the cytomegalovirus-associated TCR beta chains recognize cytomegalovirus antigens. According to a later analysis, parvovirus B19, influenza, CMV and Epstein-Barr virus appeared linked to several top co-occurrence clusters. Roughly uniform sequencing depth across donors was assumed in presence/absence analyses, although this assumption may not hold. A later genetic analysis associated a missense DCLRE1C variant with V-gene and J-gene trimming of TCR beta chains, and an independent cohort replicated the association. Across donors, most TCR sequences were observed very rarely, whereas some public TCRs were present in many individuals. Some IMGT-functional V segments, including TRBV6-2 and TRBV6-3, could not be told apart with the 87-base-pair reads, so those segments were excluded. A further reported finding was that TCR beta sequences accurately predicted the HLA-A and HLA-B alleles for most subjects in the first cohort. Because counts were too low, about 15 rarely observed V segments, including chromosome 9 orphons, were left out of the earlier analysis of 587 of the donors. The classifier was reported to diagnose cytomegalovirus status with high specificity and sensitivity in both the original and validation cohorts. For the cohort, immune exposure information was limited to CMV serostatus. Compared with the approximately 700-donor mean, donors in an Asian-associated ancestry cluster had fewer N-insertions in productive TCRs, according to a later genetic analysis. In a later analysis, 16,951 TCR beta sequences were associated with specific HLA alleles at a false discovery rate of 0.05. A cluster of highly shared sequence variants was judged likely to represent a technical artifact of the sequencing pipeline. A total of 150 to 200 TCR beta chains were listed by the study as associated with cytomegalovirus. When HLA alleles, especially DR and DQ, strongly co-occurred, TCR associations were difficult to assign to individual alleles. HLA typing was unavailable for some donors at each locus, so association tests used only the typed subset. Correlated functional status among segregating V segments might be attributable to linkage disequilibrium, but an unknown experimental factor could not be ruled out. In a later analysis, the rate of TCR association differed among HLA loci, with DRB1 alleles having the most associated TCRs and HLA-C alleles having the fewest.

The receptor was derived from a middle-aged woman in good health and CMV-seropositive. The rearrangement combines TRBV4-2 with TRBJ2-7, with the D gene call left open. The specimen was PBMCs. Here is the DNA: TGTGCCAGCAGCCAACCGACTCCCCACGAGCAGTACTTC. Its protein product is CASSQPTPHEQYF.